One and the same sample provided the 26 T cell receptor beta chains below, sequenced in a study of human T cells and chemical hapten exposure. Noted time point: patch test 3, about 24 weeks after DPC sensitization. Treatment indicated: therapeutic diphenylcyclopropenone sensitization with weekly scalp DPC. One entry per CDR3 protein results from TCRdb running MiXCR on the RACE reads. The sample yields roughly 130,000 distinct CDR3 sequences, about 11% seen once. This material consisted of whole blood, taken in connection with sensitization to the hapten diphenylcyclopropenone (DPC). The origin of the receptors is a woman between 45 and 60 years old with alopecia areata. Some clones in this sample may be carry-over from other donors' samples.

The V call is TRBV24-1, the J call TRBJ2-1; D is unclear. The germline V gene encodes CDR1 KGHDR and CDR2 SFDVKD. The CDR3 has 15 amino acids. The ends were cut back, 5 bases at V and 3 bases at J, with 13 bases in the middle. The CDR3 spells CATSANSLFYNEQFF. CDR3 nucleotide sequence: TGTGCCACCAGTGCCAACAGCTTATTCTACAATGAGCAGTTCTTC.

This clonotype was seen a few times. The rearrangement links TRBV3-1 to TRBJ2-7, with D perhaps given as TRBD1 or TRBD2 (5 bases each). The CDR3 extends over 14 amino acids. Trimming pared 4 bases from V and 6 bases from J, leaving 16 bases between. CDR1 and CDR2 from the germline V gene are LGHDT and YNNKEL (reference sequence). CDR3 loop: CASSPIPAGAEQYF. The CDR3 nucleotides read TGTGCCAGCAGCCCCATTCCAGCCGGGGCCGAGCAGTACTTC.

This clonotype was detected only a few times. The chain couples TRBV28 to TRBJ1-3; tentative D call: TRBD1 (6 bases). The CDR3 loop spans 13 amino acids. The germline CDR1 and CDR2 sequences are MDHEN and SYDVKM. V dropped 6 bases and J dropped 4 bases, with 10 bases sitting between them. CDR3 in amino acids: CASSSGDGNTIYF. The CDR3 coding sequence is TGTGCCAGCAGCTCAGGGGACGGAAACACCATATATTTT.

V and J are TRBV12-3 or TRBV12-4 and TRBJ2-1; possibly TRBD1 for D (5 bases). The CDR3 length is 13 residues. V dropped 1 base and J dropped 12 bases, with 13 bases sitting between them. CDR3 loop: CASSLGQQSAQFF. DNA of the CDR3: TGTGCCAGCAGTTTAGGACAGCAGAGTGCGCAGTTCTTC.

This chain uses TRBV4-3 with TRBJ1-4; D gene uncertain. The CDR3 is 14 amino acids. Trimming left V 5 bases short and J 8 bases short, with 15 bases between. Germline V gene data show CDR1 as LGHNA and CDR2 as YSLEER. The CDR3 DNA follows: TGCGCCAGCAGCTTCCGCGGGCTAGGGGAAAAACTGTTTTTT. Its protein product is CASSFRGLGEKLFF.

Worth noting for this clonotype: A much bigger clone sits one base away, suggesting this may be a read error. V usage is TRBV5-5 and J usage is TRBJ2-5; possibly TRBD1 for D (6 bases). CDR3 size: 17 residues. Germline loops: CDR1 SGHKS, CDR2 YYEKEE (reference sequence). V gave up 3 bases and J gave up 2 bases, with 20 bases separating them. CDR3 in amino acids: CASSSNFRGARQETQYF. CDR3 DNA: TGTGCCAGCAGCTCGAATTTCAGGGGAGCAAGGCAAGAGACCCAGTACTTC.

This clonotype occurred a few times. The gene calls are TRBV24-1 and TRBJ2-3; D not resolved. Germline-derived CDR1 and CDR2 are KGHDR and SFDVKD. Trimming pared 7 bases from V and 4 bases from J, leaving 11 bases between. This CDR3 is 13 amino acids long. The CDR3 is CATRRRSADTQYF. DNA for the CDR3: TGTGCCACCAGGCGTAGGAGCGCAGATACGCAGTATTTT.

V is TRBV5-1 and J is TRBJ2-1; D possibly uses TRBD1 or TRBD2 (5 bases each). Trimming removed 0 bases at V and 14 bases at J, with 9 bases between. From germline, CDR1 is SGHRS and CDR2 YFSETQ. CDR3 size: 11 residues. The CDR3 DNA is TGCGCCAGCAGCTTGGTGGGGGAAGAGTTCTTC. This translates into CASSLVGEEFF.

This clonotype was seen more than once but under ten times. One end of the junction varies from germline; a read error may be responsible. The CDR3 nucleotides are TGTGCCAGCAGCTCCGACAATGAGCAGTTCTTC. Protein: CASSSDNEQFF. This chain links TRBV7-2 with TRBJ2-1; no clear D. This CDR3 has 11 residues. Germline V gives CDR1 SGHTA, CDR2 FQGNSA.

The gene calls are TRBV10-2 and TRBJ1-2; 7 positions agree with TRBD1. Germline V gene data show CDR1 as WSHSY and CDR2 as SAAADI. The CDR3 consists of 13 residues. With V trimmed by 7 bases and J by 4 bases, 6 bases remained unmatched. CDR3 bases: TGCGCCAGCACTGTGACAGGGACCTATGGCTACACCTTC. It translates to CASTVTGTYGYTF.

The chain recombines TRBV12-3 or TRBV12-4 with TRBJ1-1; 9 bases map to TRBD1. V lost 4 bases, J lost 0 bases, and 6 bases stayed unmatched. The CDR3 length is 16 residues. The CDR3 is CASSWGQGFMNTEAFF. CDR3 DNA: TGTGCCAGCAGTTGGGGACAGGGCTTCATGAACACTGAAGCTTTCTTT.

The DNA of the CDR3 is TGTGCCAGCAGTCCTAACGACAGGGGAGGATCACCCCTCCACTTT. Protein: CASSPNDRGGSPLHF. The chain combines TRBV6-2 or TRBV6-3 with TRBJ1-6; TRBD1 aligns across 8 bases. The CDR3 has 15 amino acids. The germline gives CDR1 MNHEY, CDR2 SVGEGT. The trim removed 5 bases at V and 10 bases at J, leaving 10 bases unmatched.

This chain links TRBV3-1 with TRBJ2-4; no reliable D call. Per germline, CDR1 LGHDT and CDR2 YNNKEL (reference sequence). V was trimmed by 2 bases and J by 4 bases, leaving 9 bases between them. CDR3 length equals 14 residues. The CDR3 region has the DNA TGTGCCAGCAGCCAAAAGACACAGAAAAACATTCAGTACTTC. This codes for CASSQKTQKNIQYF. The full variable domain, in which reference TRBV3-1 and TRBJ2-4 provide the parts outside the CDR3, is DTAVSQTPKYLVTQMGNDKSIKCEQNLGHDTMYWYKQDSKKFLKIMFSYNNKELIINETVPNRFSPKSPDKAHLNLHINSLELGDSAVYFCASSQKTQKNIQYFGAGTRLSVL.

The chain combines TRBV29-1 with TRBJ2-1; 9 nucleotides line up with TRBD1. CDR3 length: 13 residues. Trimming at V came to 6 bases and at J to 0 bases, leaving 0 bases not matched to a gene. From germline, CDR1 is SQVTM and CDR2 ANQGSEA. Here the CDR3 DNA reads TGCAGCGTGGACAGGGGCTCCTACAATGAGCAGTTCTTC. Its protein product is CSVDRGSYNEQFF.

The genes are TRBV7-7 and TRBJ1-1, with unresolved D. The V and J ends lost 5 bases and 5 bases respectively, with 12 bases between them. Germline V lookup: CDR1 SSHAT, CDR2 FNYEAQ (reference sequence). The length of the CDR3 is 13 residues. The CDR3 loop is CASSPSTVTEAFF. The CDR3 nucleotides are TGTGCCAGCAGCCCGTCGACGGTGACTGAAGCTTTCTTT.

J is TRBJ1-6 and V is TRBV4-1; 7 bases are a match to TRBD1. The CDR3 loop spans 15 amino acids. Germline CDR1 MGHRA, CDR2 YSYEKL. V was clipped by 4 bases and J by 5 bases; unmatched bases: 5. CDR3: CASSLTGTDNSPLHF. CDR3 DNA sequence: TGCGCCAGCAGCCTTACCGGGACAGATAATTCACCCCTCCACTTT.

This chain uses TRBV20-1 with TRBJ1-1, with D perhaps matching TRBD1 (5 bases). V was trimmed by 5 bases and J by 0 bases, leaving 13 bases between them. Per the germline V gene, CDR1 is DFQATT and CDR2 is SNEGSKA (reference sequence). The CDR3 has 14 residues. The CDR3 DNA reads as TGCAGTGCTCATGTGGGGGGGATGAACACTGAAGCTTTCTTT. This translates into CSAHVGGMNTEAFF.

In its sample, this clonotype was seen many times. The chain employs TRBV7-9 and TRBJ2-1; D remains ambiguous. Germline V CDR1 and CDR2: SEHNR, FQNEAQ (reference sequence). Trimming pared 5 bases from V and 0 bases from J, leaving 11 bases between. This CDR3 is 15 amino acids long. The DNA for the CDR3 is TGTGCCAGCAGCCCATACCTCAGCTCCTACAATGAGCAGTTCTTC. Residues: CASSPYLSSYNEQFF.

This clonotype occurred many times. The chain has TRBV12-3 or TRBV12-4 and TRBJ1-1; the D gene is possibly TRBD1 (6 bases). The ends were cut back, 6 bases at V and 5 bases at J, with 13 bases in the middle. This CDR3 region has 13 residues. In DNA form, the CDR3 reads TGTGCCAGCAGCACAGGGTTGTGGACTGAAGCTTTCTTT. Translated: CASSTGLWTEAFF.

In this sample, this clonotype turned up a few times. The CDR3, as DNA: TGTGCCAGCAGGGAGGCGGGTGCTGGAGCCAAAAACATTCAGTACTTC. Protein: CASREAGAGAKNIQYF. This chain links TRBV25-1 with TRBJ2-4; D might be TRBD2 (5 bases). The V and J ends lost 6 bases and 0 bases respectively, with 15 bases between them. The CDR3 totals 16 residues. Germline V gene data show CDR1 as MGHDK and CDR2 as SYGVNS.

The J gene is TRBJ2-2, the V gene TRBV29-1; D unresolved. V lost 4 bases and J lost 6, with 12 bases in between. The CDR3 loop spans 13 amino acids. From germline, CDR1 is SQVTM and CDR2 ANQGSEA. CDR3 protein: CSVVLSAPGELFF. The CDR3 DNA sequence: TGCAGCGTTGTATTATCGGCCCCCGGGGAGCTGTTTTTT.

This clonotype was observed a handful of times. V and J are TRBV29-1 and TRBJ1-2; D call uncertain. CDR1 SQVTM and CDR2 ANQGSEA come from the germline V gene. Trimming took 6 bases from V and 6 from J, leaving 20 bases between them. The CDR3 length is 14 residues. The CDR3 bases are TGCAGCGTAGCCGGACGCCTAACGGGGAATGGCTACACCTTC. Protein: CSVAGRLTGNGYTF.

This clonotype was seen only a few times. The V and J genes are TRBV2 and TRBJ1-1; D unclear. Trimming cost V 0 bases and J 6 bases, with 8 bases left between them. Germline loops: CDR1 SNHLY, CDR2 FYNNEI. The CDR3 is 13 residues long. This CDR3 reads CASSEATLPEAFF. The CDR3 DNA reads TGTGCCAGCAGTGAAGCCACACTCCCTGAAGCTTTCTTT. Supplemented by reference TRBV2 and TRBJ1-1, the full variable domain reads EPEVTQTPSHQVTQMGQEVILRCVPISNHLYFYWYRQILGQKVEFLVSFYNNEISEKSEIFDDQFSVERPDGSNFTLKIRSTKLEDSAMYFCASSEATLPEAFFGQGTRLTVV.

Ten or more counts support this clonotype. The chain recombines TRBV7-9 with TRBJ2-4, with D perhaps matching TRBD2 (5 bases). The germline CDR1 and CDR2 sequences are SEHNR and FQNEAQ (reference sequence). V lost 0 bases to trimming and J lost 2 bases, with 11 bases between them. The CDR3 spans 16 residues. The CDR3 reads CASSLAQLESKNIQYF. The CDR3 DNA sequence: TGTGCCAGCAGCTTAGCTCAACTAGAGTCCAAAAACATTCAGTACTTC.

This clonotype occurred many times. In DNA, the CDR3 is TGCAGTGCTCGGGGGTCTAGCGGGAGGGGGGTGGATGAGCAGTTCTTC. Translation: CSARGSSGRGVDEQFF. The chain joins TRBV20-1 to TRBJ2-1, with 12 bases aligning to TRBD2. J lost 8 bases, V lost 5 bases, and 13 bases had no gene match. This CDR3 comprises 16 residues. The germline V gene has CDR1 DFQATT and CDR2 SNEGSKA (reference sequence).

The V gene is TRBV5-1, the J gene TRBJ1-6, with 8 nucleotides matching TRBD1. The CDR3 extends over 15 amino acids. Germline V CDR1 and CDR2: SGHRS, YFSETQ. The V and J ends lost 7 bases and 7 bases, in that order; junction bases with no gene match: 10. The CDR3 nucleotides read TGCGCCAGCCGTATCGAGACAGGGGTCAATTCACCCCTCCACTTT. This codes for CASRIETGVNSPLHF.